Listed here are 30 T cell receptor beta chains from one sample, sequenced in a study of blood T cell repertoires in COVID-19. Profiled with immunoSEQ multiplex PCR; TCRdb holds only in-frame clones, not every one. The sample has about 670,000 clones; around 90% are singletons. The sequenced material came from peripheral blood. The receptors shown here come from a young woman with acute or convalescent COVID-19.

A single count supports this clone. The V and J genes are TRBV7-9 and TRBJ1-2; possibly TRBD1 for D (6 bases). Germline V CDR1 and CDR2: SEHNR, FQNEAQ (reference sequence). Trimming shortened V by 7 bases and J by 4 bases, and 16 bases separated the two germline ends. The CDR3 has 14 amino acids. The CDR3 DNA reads TGTGCCAGCACTCGAGGGGGGGACGGCTATGGCTACACCTTC. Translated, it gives CASTRGGDGYGYTF.

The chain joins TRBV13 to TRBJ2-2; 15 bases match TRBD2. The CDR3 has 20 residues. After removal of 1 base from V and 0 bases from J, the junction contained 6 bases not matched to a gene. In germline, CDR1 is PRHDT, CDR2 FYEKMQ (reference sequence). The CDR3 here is CASSLAGTSGGPSNTGELFF. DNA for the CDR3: TGTGCCAGCAGCTTAGCCGGGACTAGCGGGGGGCCATCGAACACCGGGGAGCTGTTTTTT.

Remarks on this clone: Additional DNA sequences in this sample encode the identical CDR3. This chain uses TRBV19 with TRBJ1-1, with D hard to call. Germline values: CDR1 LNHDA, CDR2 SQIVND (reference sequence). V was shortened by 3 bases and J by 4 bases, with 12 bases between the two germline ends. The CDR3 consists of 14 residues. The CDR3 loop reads CASSMRGRSTEAFF. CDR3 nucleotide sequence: TGTGCCAGTAGTATGAGAGGTCGTTCCACTGAAGCTTTCTTT.

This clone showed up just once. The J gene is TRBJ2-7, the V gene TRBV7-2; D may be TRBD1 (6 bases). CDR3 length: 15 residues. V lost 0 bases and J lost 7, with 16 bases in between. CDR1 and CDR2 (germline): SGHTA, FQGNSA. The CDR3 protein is CASSLAFQGRREQYF. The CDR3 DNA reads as TGTGCCAGCAGCTTAGCTTTTCAGGGGCGAAGGGAGCAGTACTTC.

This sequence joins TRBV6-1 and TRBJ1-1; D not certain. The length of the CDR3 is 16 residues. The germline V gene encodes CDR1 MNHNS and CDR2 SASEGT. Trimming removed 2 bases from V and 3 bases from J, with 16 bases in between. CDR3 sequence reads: CASSEFGRVWDTEAFF. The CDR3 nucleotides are TGTGCCAGCAGTGAATTCGGTCGGGTGTGGGACACTGAAGCTTTCTTT.

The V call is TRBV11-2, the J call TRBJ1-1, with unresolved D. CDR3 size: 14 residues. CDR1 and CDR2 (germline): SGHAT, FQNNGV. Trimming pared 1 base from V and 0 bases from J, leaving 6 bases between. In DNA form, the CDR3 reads TGTGCCAGCAGCTTAGTGAGGCTGAACACTGAAGCTTTCTTT. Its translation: CASSLVRLNTEAFF.

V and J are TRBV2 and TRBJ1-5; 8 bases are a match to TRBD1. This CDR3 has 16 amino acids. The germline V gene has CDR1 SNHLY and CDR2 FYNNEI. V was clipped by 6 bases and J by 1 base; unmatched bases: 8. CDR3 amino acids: CASSVQGVRSNQPQHF. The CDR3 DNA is TGTGCCAGCAGCGTACAGGGGGTCAGGAGCAATCAGCCCCAGCATTTT.

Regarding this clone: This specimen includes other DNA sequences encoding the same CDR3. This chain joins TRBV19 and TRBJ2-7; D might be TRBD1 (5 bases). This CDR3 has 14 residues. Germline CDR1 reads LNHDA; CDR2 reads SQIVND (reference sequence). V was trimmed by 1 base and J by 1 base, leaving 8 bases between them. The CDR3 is CASSIGGPSYEQYF. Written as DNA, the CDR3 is TGTGCCAGTAGTATAGGGGGCCCATCCTACGAGCAGTACTTC.

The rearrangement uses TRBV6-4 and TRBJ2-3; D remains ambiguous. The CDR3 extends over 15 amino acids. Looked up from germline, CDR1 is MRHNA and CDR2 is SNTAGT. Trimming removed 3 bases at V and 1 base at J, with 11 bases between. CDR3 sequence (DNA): TGTGCCAGCAGTGAACAGCTGTCTGGCACAGATACGCAGTATTTT. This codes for CASSEQLSGTDTQYF.

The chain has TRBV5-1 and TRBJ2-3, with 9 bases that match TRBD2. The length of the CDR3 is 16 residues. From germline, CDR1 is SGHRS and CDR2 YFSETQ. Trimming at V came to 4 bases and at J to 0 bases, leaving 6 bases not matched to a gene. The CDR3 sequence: CASSLVAGASTDTQYF. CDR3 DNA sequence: TGCGCCAGCAGCCTCGTAGCGGGGGCTAGCACAGATACGCAGTATTTT.

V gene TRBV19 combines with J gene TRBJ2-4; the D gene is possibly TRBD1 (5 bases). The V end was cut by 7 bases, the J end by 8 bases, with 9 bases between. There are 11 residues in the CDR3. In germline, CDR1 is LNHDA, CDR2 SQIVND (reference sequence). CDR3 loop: CASTGKHIQYF. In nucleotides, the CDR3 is TGTGCCAGTACAGGGAAACACATTCAGTACTTC.

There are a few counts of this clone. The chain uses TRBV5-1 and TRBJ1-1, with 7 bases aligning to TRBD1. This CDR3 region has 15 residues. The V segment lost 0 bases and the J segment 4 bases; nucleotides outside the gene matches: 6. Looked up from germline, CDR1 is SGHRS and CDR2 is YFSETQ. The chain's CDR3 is CASSLVQGPGTEAFF. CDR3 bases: TGCGCCAGCAGCTTGGTACAGGGGCCGGGCACTGAAGCTTTCTTT.

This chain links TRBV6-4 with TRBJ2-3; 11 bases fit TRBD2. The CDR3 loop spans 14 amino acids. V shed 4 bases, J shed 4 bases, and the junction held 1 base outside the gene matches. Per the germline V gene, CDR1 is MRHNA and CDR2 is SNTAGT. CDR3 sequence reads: CASSGSGGADTQYF. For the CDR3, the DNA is TGTGCCAGCAGTGGTAGCGGGGGGGCAGATACGCAGTATTTT.

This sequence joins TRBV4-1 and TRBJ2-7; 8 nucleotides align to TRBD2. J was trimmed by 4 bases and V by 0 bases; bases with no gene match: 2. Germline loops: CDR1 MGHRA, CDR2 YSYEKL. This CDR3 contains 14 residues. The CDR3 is CASSQDPGGYEQYF. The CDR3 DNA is TGCGCCAGCAGCCAAGATCCGGGGGGGTACGAGCAGTACTTC.

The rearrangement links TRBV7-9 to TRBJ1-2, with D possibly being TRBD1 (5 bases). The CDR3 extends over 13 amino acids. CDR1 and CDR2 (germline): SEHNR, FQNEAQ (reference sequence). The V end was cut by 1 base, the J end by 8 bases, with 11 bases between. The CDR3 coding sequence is TGTGCCAGCAGCTTAGTCAGGGAGGGCGGCTACACCTTC. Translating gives CASSLVREGGYTF.

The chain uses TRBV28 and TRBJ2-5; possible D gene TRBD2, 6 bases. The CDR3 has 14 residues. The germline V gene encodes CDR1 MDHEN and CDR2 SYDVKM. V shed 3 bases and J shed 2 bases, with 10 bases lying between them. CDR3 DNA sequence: TGTGCCAGCAGTTTTTGGGGGGAACAAGAGACCCAGTACTTC. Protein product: CASSFWGEQETQYF.

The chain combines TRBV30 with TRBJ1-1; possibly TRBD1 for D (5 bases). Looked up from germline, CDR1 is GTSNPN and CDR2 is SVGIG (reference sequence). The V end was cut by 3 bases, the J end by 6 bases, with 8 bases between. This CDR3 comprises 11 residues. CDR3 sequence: CAWSGGAEAFF. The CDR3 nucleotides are TGTGCCTGGAGCGGAGGGGCTGAAGCTTTCTTT.

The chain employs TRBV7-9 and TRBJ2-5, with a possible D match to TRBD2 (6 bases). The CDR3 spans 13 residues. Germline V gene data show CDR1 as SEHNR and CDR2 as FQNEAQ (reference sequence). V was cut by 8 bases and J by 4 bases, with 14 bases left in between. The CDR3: CASRGFGGETQYF. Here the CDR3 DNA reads TGTGCCAGCCGCGGGTTCGGGGGAGAGACCCAGTACTTC. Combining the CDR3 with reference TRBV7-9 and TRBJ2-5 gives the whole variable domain DTGVSQNPRHKITKRGQNVTFRCDPISEHNRLYWYRQTLGQGPEFLTYFQNEAQLEKSRLLSDRFSAERPKGSFSTLEIQRTEQGDSAMYLCASRGFGGETQYFGPGTRLLVL.

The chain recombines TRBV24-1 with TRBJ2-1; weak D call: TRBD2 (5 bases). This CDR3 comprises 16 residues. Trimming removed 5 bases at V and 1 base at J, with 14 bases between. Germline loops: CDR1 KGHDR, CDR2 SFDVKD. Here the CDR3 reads CATSGAHAGSYNEQFF. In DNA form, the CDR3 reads TGTGCCACCAGTGGCGCCCACGCGGGTTCCTACAATGAGCAGTTCTTC.

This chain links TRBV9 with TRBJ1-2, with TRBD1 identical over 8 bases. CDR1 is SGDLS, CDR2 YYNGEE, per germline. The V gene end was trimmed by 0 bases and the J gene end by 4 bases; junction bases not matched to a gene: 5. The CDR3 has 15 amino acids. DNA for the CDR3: TGTGCCAGCAGCGTAGGTCAGGGGGCCTCCTATGGCTACACCTTC. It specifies CASSVGQGASYGYTF.

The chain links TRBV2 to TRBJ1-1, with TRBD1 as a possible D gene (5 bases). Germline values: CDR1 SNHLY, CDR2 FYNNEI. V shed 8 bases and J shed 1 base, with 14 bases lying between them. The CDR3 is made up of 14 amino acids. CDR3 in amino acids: CASGAGRTNTEAFF. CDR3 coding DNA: TGTGCCAGCGGAGCGGGACGGACGAACACTGAAGCTTTCTTT.

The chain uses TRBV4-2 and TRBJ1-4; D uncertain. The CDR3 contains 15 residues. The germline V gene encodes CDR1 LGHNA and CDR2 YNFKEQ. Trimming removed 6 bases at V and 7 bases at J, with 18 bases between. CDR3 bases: TGTGCCAGCAGTCTCCCGGGATCGTCGTCTGAAAAACTGTTTTTT. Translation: CASSLPGSSSEKLFF.

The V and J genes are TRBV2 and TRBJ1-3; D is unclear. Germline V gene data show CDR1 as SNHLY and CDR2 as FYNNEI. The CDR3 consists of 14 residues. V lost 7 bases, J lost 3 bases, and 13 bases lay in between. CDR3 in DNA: TGTGCCAGCAAGGAGGGCGGGGTTGGAAACACCATATATTTT. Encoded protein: CASKEGGVGNTIYF.

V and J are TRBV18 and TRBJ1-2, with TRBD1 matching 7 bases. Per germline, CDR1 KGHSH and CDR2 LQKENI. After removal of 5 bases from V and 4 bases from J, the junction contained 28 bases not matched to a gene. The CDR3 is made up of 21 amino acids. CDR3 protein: CASSVPGKSTRGLPPLYGYTF. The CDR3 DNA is TGTGCCAGCTCAGTACCCGGTAAAAGCACGAGGGGGCTTCCCCCACTCTATGGCTACACCTTC.

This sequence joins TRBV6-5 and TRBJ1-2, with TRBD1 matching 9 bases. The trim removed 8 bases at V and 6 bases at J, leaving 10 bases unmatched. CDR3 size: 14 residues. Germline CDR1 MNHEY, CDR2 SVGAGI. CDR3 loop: CASGRDRDGDGYTF. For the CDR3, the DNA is TGTGCCAGCGGCCGGGACAGGGACGGGGATGGCTACACCTTC.

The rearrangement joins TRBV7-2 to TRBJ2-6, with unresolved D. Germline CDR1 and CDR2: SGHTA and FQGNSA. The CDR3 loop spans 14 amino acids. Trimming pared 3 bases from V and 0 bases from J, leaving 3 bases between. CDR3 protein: CASSLSSGANVLTF. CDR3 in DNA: TGTGCCAGCAGCTTGAGCTCTGGGGCCAACGTCCTGACTTTC. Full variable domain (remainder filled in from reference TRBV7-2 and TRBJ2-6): GAGVSQSPSNKVTEKGKDVELRCDPISGHTALYWYRQSLGQGLEFLIYFQGNSAPDKSGLPSDRFSAERTGGSVSTLTIQRTQQEDSAVYLCASSLSSGANVLTFGAGSRLTVL.

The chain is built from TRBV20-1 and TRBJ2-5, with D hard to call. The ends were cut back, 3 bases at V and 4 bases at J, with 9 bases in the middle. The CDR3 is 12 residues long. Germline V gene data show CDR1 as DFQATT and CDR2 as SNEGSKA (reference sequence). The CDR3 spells CSASSWRETQYF. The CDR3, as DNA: TGCAGTGCTAGTAGCTGGAGAGAGACCCAGTACTTC.

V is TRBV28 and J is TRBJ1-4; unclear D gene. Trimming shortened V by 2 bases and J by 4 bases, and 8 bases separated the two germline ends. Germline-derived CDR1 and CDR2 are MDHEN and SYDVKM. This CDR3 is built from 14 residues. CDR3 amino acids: CASSLGQFNEKLFF. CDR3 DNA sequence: TGTGCCAGCAGTTTAGGGCAGTTTAATGAAAAACTGTTTTTT.

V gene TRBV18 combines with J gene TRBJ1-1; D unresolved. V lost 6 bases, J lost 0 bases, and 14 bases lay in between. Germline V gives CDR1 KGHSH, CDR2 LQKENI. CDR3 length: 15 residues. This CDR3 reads CASSPQATLNTEAFF. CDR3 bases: TGTGCCAGCTCCCCTCAGGCTACCCTGAACACTGAAGCTTTCTTT.

CDR3 DNA sequence: TGTGCCAGCAGTTACAATCCAGAAAATTCACCCCTCCACTTT. This translates into CASSYNPENSPLHF. This chain joins TRBV6-2 or TRBV6-3 and TRBJ1-6; D unresolved. Trimming cost V 2 bases and J 7 bases, with 9 bases left between them. The CDR3 loop spans 14 amino acids. The germline CDR1 and CDR2 sequences are MNHEY and SVGEGT.